This TCR beta chain was identified in a study of T cell changes during pregnancy in multiple sclerosis. Measured with immunoSEQ multiplex PCR; TCRdb has only the in-frame clones, and not every one. The table records around 30,000 clones, roughly 90% of them present only once. The V segment lost 4 bases and the J segment 8 bases; nucleotides outside the gene matches: 15. The CDR3 consists of 17 residues. Per the germline V gene, CDR1 is MGHRA and CDR2 is YSYEKL. The sequenced sample was CD4+ T cells from peripheral blood mononuclear cells, obtained in the third trimester of pregnancy. This chain uses TRBV4-1 with TRBJ2-1; TRBD2 agrees at 9 bases. The source of this sequence is a female donor in good health, enrolled as a control in a pregnancy study. This CDR3 is CASSPFPPSGIKDEQFF. Here the CDR3 DNA reads TGCGCCAGCAGCCCTTTCCCGCCTAGCGGGATTAAAGATGAGCAGTTCTTC.